Included here is one T cell receptor beta chain sequence, with context. This sample is part of a study of PD-L1 blockade in urothelial cancer. Study context: The analyses of blood took place 3 weeks (second dose) and 6 weeks after treatment start.

Sequencing used immunoSEQ multiplex PCR; TCRdb keeps in-frame clones, though not all of them. The sample lists 46,000 or so clones; around 88% were seen once. Sample time point: peripheral blood 6 weeks after treatment start. The CDR3 runs 16 residues. The germline V gene encodes CDR1 KGHSH and CDR2 LQKENI. The V and J ends lost 2 bases and 4 bases, in that order; junction bases with no gene match: 7. The rearrangement links TRBV18 to TRBJ1-4, with 7 bases matching TRBD1. The sequence came from a man aged 60-69 years with urothelial cancer. The material sequenced was PBMCs, taken around atezolizumab (anti-PD-L1) treatment. The CDR3 loop reads CASSPYRGAGNEKLFF. The CDR3 coding sequence is TGTGCCAGCTCACCATACAGGGGTGCCGGTAATGAAAAACTGTTTTTT. The full variable domain, its missing parts supplied by reference TRBV18 and TRBJ1-4, is NAGVMQNPRHLVRRRGQEARLRCSPMKGHSHVYWYRQLPEEGLKFMVYLQKENIIDESGMPKERFSAEFPKEGPSILRIQQVVRGDSAAYFCASSPYRGAGNEKLFFGSGTQLSVL.